This T cell receptor beta chain was found in a study of blood T cell repertoires in COVID-19. Study as a whole: COVID-19 samples, acute and convalescent, were from the United States, Italy and Spain. PBMCs, B-cell-depleted T cells, or T cells were the source of the cDNA or gDNA that made up the material.

V was clipped by 3 bases and J by 5 bases; unmatched bases: 8. The CDR3 runs 16 residues. The germline V gene encodes CDR1 SEHNR and CDR2 FQNEAQ (reference sequence). Original methodology: Counts of nucleated cells, estimated from reference gene primer amplification, were obtained. Method: immunoSEQ multiplex PCR; TCRdb's copy keeps in-frame clones and lacks some. The V and J calls and clone size were taken over from that table, and D and trimming were inferred from the DNA. The data contain about 250,000 clones, 88% of them singletons. Study members were between about 18 and 100 years old and lived in 24 US regions.

This chain connects TRBV7-9 to TRBJ2-5, with 11 bases identical to TRBD1. The sequenced material came from PBMCs or T cells enriched from blood (not recorded which). This TCR was recovered from a woman aged 45 to 65 who had recovered from COVID-19. CDR3 sequence (DNA): TGTGCCAGCAGCTTGATTGGACAGGGGGCATGGGAGACCCAGTACTTC. Translated, it gives CASSLIGQGAWETQYF.